The 20 T cell receptor beta chains given below trace back to one sample, sequenced in a study of tumor-infiltrating lymphocytes in primary liver carcinoma. Researchers drew blood RNA from unsorted whole blood and extracted germline DNA as well. The template, approximately 500 ng total RNA, yielded TCR beta cDNA made with a constant-region primer. Each TCR beta library was derived from three nested multiplex PCR rounds that employed slightly modified ARM-PCR. The first two PCR rounds, around 10 cycles each, used TRBV1-TRBV30 forward primers and a C-beta reverse primer. TCRdb independently ran MiXCR on the multiplex PCR reads; one entry per CDR3 protein. Of 330,000 or so distinct CDR3 sequences in the sample, roughly 61% are singletons; the top ten hold roughly 6%. Sequenced input: peripheral blood. The receptors derive from a man aged 40-50 years with primary liver carcinoma and hepatitis B virus infection.

Concerning this clonotype itself: A much larger clone differs from this one at a single base, so this may be a read error. The genes are TRBV4-1 and TRBJ1-5; D is uncertain. Germline V CDR1 and CDR2: MGHRA, YSYEKL. The V end lost 1 base, the J end lost 4 bases, and 11 bases lay between the germline ends. The CDR3 covers 15 residues. CDR3 in amino acids: CASSQVKEGNQPQHF. Written as DNA, the CDR3 is TGCGCCAGCAGCCAAGTTAAGGAGGGTAATCAGCCCCAGCATTTT.

Ten or more counts support this clonotype. The chain joins TRBV6-2 or TRBV6-3 to TRBJ2-2; D gene unclear. Trimming removed 6 bases at V and 5 bases at J, with 10 bases between. The germline gives CDR1 MNHEY, CDR2 SVGEGT. This CDR3 spans 13 amino acids. The CDR3 sequence: CASSRQGTGELFF. CDR3 coding DNA: TGTGCCAGCAGCCGCCAAGGGACCGGGGAGCTGTTTTTT.

A word on this clonotype: One junction end disagrees with the germline gene, perhaps due to a read error. The rearrangement links TRBV6-6 to TRBJ2-7; D not certain. The CDR3 extends over 11 amino acids. CDR1 and CDR2 from the germline V gene are MNHNY and SVGAGI (reference sequence). The CDR3 reads CASSYLHERYF. CDR3 nucleotide sequence: TGTGCCAGCAGTTACTTGCACGAGCGGTACTTC.

For this clonotype: This may be a read error: a much more frequent sequence differs by one nucleotide. The V and J genes are TRBV5-4 and TRBJ2-3, with TRBD1 as a possible D gene (5 bases). Deletions cut 3 bases from V and 4 bases from J, with 9 bases between. There are 13 residues in the CDR3. CDR1 and CDR2 (germline): SGHNT, YYREEE (reference sequence). Here the CDR3 reads CASSSRGADTQYF. For the CDR3, the DNA is TGTGCCAGCAGCTCTAGGGGCGCAGATACGCAGTATTTT.

The chain carries TRBV11-2 and TRBJ2-7, with D tentatively TRBD2 (5 bases). Germline CDR1 and CDR2: SGHAT and FQNNGV. Trimming took off 8 bases at V and 7 bases at J, with 12 bases between the two ends. The CDR3 contains 11 residues. The CDR3 reads CASRDVYEQYF. The CDR3 bases are TGTGCCAGCCGGGATGTTTATGAGCAGTACTTC. The complete variable domain, with remaining parts taken from reference TRBV11-2 and TRBJ2-7, reads EAGVAQSPRYKIIEKRQSVAFWCNPISGHATLYWYQQILGQGPKLLIQFQNNGVVDDSQLPKDRFSAERLKGVDSTLKIQPAKLEDSAVYLCASRDVYEQYFGPGTRLTVT.

As to this clonotype: At one boundary the junction diverges from the germline segment, which might be a read error. The chain couples TRBV11-2 to TRBJ2-3, with D perhaps matching TRBD2 (6 bases). There are 15 residues in the CDR3. Germline V gene sequence: CDR1 SGHAT, CDR2 FQNNGV. CDR3 nucleotides: TGTGCCAGCAGCCGGACCGGGACTGGTGGGGATACGCACTATTTT. The encoded protein is CASSRTGTGGDTHYF.

The chain couples TRBV12-3 or TRBV12-4 to TRBJ2-2, with TRBD1 matching 8 bases. CDR3 length equals 16 residues. The J segment lost 7 bases and the V segment lost 6 bases, leaving 13 bases of the junction unmatched. The CDR3 DNA follows: TGTGCCAGCAGCACCAATATCAGGGGGCATCACGGGGAGCTGTTTTTT. It translates to CASSTNIRGHHGELFF.

This clonotype has ten or more counts. V and J are TRBV6-5 and TRBJ1-2; D is uncertain. Germline V gene lookup returns CDR1 MNHEY and CDR2 SVGAGI. V was pared by 0 bases and J by 2 bases, with 10 bases between. This CDR3 is built from 15 residues. The CDR3 DNA follows: TGTGCCAGCAGTTACTCTCCAGGCGTCAACTATGGCTACACCTTC. Protein product: CASSYSPGVNYGYTF.

On this clonotype itself: One junction end does not reproduce the germline sequence, and a read error may be involved. The chain's CDR3 is CASSIPTSGASTDMQYF. CDR3 DNA: TGTGCCAGCAGCATACCGACTAGCGGGGCGAGCACAGATATGCAGTATTTT. The rearrangement links TRBV11-2 to TRBJ2-3, with 11 bases fitting TRBD2. The CDR3 is 17 residues long. Germline V gene data show CDR1 as SGHAT and CDR2 as FQNNGV.

Ten or more counts support this clonotype. The rearrangement uses TRBV12-5 and TRBJ1-2; the D is unclear. The CDR3 totals 12 residues. In germline, CDR1 is LGHNT, CDR2 FRNRAP. The germline V and J ends were trimmed by 7 bases and 2 bases, with 8 bases remaining between them. The CDR3 protein is CASADGNYGYTF. Written as DNA, the CDR3 is TGTGCTAGTGCGGACGGAAACTATGGCTACACCTTC.

Of note for this clonotype: It may be a read error: a sequence one base away is much more abundant. This chain links TRBV5-1 with TRBJ2-3, with D possibly TRBD2 on 5 matching bases. The CDR3 is made up of 17 amino acids. CDR1 is SGHRS, CDR2 YFSETQ, per germline. V was shortened by 1 base and J by 5 bases, with 20 bases between the two germline ends. The CDR3 sequence is CASSLRPAERYIDTQYF. The CDR3 DNA sequence: TGCGCCAGCAGCTTGCGACCAGCGGAGAGATACATAGATACGCAGTATTTT.

This clonotype was seen at least ten times. The V gene is TRBV4-2, the J gene TRBJ1-6; no firm D call. Per the germline V gene, CDR1 is LGHNA and CDR2 is YNFKEQ. The CDR3 contains 15 residues. V was cut by 0 bases and J by 10 bases, with 13 bases left in between. DNA of the CDR3: TGTGCCAGCAGCCAAGATATCACGGCGGGATCACCCCTCCACTTT. It codes for CASSQDITAGSPLHF.

This clonotype was seen a handful of times. Germline is not matched at one junction end, which may reflect a read error. This chain uses TRBV11-2 with TRBJ2-4, with D maybe TRBD2 (6 bases). CDR3 length: 14 residues. The V gene's germline CDR1 is SGHAT and CDR2 FQNNGV. CDR3 protein: CASSVGLTKNIQYF. DNA of the CDR3: TGTGCCAGCAGCGTAGGACTAACCAAGAACATTCAGTACTTC.

On this clonotype: A read error may explain this, as a much larger clone is one base away. The chain links TRBV10-3 to TRBJ2-5; D might be TRBD2 (5 bases). CDR1 ENHRY and CDR2 SYGVKD come from the germline V gene. The CDR3 has 13 amino acids. CDR3 in DNA: TGTGTCATCAGTGAGCAGGAGGAGGAGACCCAGTACTTC. Its translation is CVISEQEEETQYF.

This clonotype showed up many times. The chain uses TRBV13 and TRBJ2-1; D might be TRBD2 (5 bases). There are 13 residues in the CDR3. V dropped 5 bases and J dropped 8 bases, with 13 bases sitting between them. Germline V gene data show CDR1 as PRHDT and CDR2 as FYEKMQ (reference sequence). The CDR3 loop reads CASSPEIGDEQFF. The CDR3 nucleotides are TGTGCCAGCAGCCCCGAGATCGGGGATGAGCAGTTCTTC.

Remarks on this clonotype: The conserved phenylalanine or tryptophan is not found at the CDR3 terminus, so this likely reflects a read error. The chain employs TRBV5-6 and TRBJ2-7; D possibly corresponds to TRBD1 (6 bases). The CDR3 extends over 11 amino acids. Germline V gene data show CDR1 as SGHDT and CDR2 as YYEEEE. The CDR3 region is CTSGRGGEQYS. The CDR3 region has the DNA TGTACCAGCGGCAGGGGTGGCGAGCAGTACTCC.

With respect to this clonotype: The junction and the germline gene differ at one end; a read error may be behind it. This chain joins TRBV18 and TRBJ1-5; a weak D match, TRBD1 (6 bases). Germline-derived CDR1 and CDR2 are KGHSH and LQKENI. CDR3 size: 15 residues. Here the CDR3 reads CASSAQRGLNQPQHF. The DNA for the CDR3 is TGTGCCAGCTCAGCGCAGCGGGGGCTCAATCAGCCCCAACATTTT. Together with reference TRBV18 and TRBJ1-5, the CDR3 gives the full variable domain: NAGVMQNPRHLVRRRGQEARLRCSPMKGHSHVYWYRQLPEEGLKFMVYLQKENIIDESGMPKERFSAEFPKEGPSILRIQQVVRGDSAAYFCASSAQRGLNQPQHFGDGTRLSIL.

The chain combines TRBV11-2 with TRBJ2-3; D might be TRBD2 (6 bases). This CDR3 comprises 16 residues. The V end was cut by 7 bases, the J end by 1 base, with 18 bases between. Per germline, CDR1 SGHAT and CDR2 FQNNGV. The CDR3, as DNA: TGTGCCAGCACCTTGGATAGCGGAGGCGGCACAGATACGCAGTATTTT. It translates to CASTLDSGGGTDTQYF.

About this clonotype itself: Germline and junction disagree at one end, which may indicate a read error. The chain has TRBV5-4 and TRBJ2-7, with 10 nucleotides matching TRBD1. The CDR3 is 14 residues long. Germline V gene data show CDR1 as SGHNT and CDR2 as YYREEE (reference sequence). CDR3 DNA sequence: TGTGCCGGCAGCTGGGACAGGGGAGGCTACGAGCAGTACTTC. It is translated as CAGSWDRGGYEQYF.

In regard to this clonotype: One end of the junction fails to match germline, which may point to a read error. The chain joins TRBV12-3 or TRBV12-4 to TRBJ1-4, with D unclear. The CDR3 has 14 amino acids. The CDR3 protein is CASSLQRVNEILFF. The CDR3 coding sequence is TGTGCCAGCAGTCTCCAGAGGGTGAATGAAATACTGTTTTTT.